This T cell receptor beta chain was captured in a study of human T cells and chemical hapten exposure. Findings and limits, study-wide: The presence of alopecia in the donors means their immune response may differ from healthy people's.

Time point described: patch test 3, about 24 weeks after DPC sensitization. Treatment defined: therapeutic diphenylcyclopropenone sensitization with weekly scalp DPC. The study extracted total RNA from unfractionated whole blood. TCRdb reprocessed the RACE reads with MiXCR, giving one entry per CDR3 protein. The table has about 120,000 distinct CDR3 sequences, about 11% seen once. Points on this clonotype: Its matching antigen is unknown.

The sequences come from whole blood, collected in connection with sensitization to the hapten diphenylcyclopropenone (DPC). The receptor was isolated from a woman aged 45 to 65 with alopecia areata. Some clones in this sample may be carry-over from other donors' samples.

CDR3 nucleotides: TGTGCCAGCAGCCAAGATCGGGGCGGACAGGGCTATGGCTACACCTTC. This sequence encodes CASSQDRGGQGYGYTF. The rearrangement joins TRBV4-2 to TRBJ1-2, with 8 bases lining up with TRBD1. The length of the CDR3 is 16 residues. Germline V gene data show CDR1 as LGHNA and CDR2 as YNFKEQ. Germline trimming cut 0 bases from V and 4 bases from J; bases unmatched to any gene: 7.